These 16 T cell receptor beta chains were all obtained from the same sample, sequenced in a study of T cells in Graves' hyperthyroidism and ophthalmopathy. Using RNA transcripts as the source, TCR beta CDR3 regions were amplified. First-round RT-PCR with HTBI primers amplified the TCR CDR3 region. In TCRdb, the multiplex PCR reads were re-called with MiXCR into one record per CDR3 protein. This table has under 350,000 distinct CDR3 sequences, 10% to 15% appearing once. Sequencing used blood. Receptor source: a woman under 40 with Graves' hyperthyroidism that later progressed to Graves' ophthalmopathy.

Worth noting for this clonotype: Possible read error: a much larger clone is one base away. The chain recombines TRBV11-1 with TRBJ2-1; 7 positions agree with TRBD2. CDR3 length: 15 amino acids. Germline V lookup: CDR1 SGHAT, CDR2 FQDESV (reference sequence). J gave up 11 bases and V 0 bases, and 10 bases lay outside the gene matches. CDR3 sequence: CASSLAWSGIEKQFF. The CDR3 nucleotides are TGTGCCAGCAGCTTAGCTTGGAGCGGGATTGAGAAGCAGTTCTTC.

The CDR3 region is CASKRDNEQFF. CDR3 DNA: TGTGCCAGTAAACGGGACAATGAGCAGTTCTTC. The genes are TRBV19 and TRBJ2-1; D gene uncertain. The V end lost 7 bases, the J end lost 5 bases, and 6 bases lay between the germline ends. Germline-derived CDR1 and CDR2 are LNHDA and SQIVND (reference sequence). This CDR3 has 11 residues. Using reference TRBV19 and TRBJ2-1 for the parts outside the CDR3, the full variable domain is DGGITQSPKYLFRKEGQNVTLSCEQNLNHDAMYWYRQDPGQGLRLIYYSQIVNDFQKGDIAEGYSVSREKKESFPLTVTSAQKNPTAFYLCASKRDNEQFFGPGTRLTVL.

DNA of the CDR3: TGCAGCGTCCCGGGACAGGGGGCGGTAGAGACCCAGTACTTC. As protein: CSVPGQGAVETQYF. The rearrangement links TRBV29-1 to TRBJ2-5, with 12 nucleotides matching TRBD1. With V trimmed by 6 bases and J by 4 bases, 6 bases remained unmatched. There are 14 residues in the CDR3. CDR1 is SQVTM, CDR2 ANQGSEA, per germline.

This sequence joins TRBV4-1 and TRBJ1-3; 8 bases fit TRBD1. The CDR3 runs 15 residues. The germline CDR1 and CDR2 sequences are MGHRA and YSYEKL. The V gene end was trimmed by 4 bases and the J gene end by 4 bases; junction bases not matched to a gene: 6. CDR3 nucleotide sequence: TGCGCCAGCAGCCCGGGTCAGGGGGCAGGAAACACCATATATTTT. Translated: CASSPGQGAGNTIYF.

In this sample, this clonotype turned up a few times. The chain has TRBV30 and TRBJ1-3, with TRBD1 as a possible D gene (5 bases). Looked up from germline, CDR1 is GTSNPN and CDR2 is SVGIG (reference sequence). There are 15 residues in the CDR3. V lost 0 bases and J lost 7, with 16 bases in between. The CDR3 bases are TGTGCCTGGAGTGTACTCGAGAGGGGTCTGAACACCATATATTTT. This gives the protein CAWSVLERGLNTIYF.

This clonotype was found many times. The chain uses TRBV7-6 and TRBJ2-7; TRBD2 aligns across 9 bases. The CDR3 runs to 13 residues. After removal of 7 bases from V and 5 bases from J, the junction contained 6 bases not matched to a gene. The germline gives CDR1 SGHVS, CDR2 FNYEAQ. In DNA form, the CDR3 reads TGTGCCAGCACCCCCGGCGGGAGGGACGAGCAGTACTTC. Translation gives CASTPGGRDEQYF.

The chain links TRBV4-2 to TRBJ2-1; TRBD2 matches at 10 bases. The CDR3 length is 16 residues. The V gene's germline CDR1 is LGHNA and CDR2 YNFKEQ. Losses at the gene ends were 0 bases for V and 9 bases for J; bases not matched to a gene: 8. Here the CDR3 reads CASSQEGRLAGVEQFF. Here the CDR3 DNA reads TGTGCCAGCAGCCAAGAGGGCCGTCTAGCGGGAGTTGAGCAGTTCTTC.

This clonotype appeared many times. V and J are TRBV2 and TRBJ1-1; D is unresolved. V was cut by 1 base and J by 10 bases, with 7 bases left in between. Germline V gives CDR1 SNHLY, CDR2 FYNNEI. CDR3 length: 11 residues. The CDR3 DNA reads TGTGCCAGCAGTGAAGAGGCTGGAGCTTTCTTT. This codes for CASSEEAGAFF. The complete variable domain, with remaining parts taken from reference TRBV2 and TRBJ1-1, reads EPEVTQTPSHQVTQMGQEVILRCVPISNHLYFYWYRQILGQKVEFLVSFYNNEISEKSEIFDDQFSVERPDGSNFTLKIRSTKLEDSAMYFCASSEEAGAFFGQGTRLTVV.

This clonotype was detected ten times or more. The chain carries TRBV20-1 and TRBJ2-1, with 11 bases matching TRBD2. The ends lost 3 bases at V and 6 bases at J; junction bases unmatched: 10. In germline, CDR1 is DFQATT, CDR2 SNEGSKA (reference sequence). The length of the CDR3 is 16 residues. The chain's CDR3 is CSASQMGLAGGNEQFF. CDR3 nucleotides: TGCAGTGCTAGTCAAATGGGTCTAGCGGGAGGCAATGAGCAGTTCTTC.

This clonotype was detected many times. The V call is TRBV20-1, the J call TRBJ1-2, with 7 bases lining up with TRBD1. Germline CDR1 and CDR2: DFQATT and SNEGSKA (reference sequence). This CDR3 region has 14 residues. Losses at the gene ends were 5 bases for V and 6 bases for J; bases not matched to a gene: 12. The CDR3 spells CSAERQGPKDGYTF. CDR3 bases: TGCAGTGCTGAGAGACAGGGCCCCAAGGATGGCTACACCTTC.

The J gene is TRBJ2-7, the V gene TRBV7-2; 8 bases match TRBD1. In germline, CDR1 is SGHTA, CDR2 FQGNSA. V shed 6 bases, J shed 3 bases, and the junction held 10 bases outside the gene matches. The length of the CDR3 is 15 residues. CDR3 sequence: CASSDPGQAIYEQYF. The CDR3 nucleotides read TGTGCCAGCAGTGACCCGGGACAGGCGATCTACGAGCAGTACTTC.

This clonotype came up many times. The rearrangement links TRBV30 to TRBJ2-1, with D tentatively TRBD2 (5 bases). CDR3 length: 14 amino acids. Trimming left V 3 bases short and J 3 bases short, with 12 bases between. Germline V gene lookup returns CDR1 GTSNPN and CDR2 SVGIG (reference sequence). The CDR3 protein is CAWRRVGSYNEQFF. CDR3 in DNA: TGTGCCTGGAGAAGGGTAGGGAGCTACAATGAGCAGTTCTTC.

This clonotype came up many times. The chain recombines TRBV11-1 with TRBJ2-1; D unresolved. Germline values: CDR1 SGHAT, CDR2 FQDESV (reference sequence). V was trimmed by 3 bases and J by 5 bases, leaving 8 bases between them. The CDR3 is made up of 13 amino acids. CDR3 sequence reads: CASSFTQNNEQFF. CDR3 nucleotide sequence: TGTGCCAGCAGCTTCACCCAGAACAATGAGCAGTTCTTC.

This clonotype was seen a few times. The junction departs from germline at one end; a sequencing error may be responsible. This chain uses TRBV27 with TRBJ2-2; maybe TRBD2 (6 bases). This CDR3 is built from 15 residues. Per the germline V gene, CDR1 is MNHEY and CDR2 is SMNVEV (reference sequence). CDR3 sequence reads: CASSLEGANAGELFF. DNA for the CDR3: TGTGCCAGCAGCCTGGAGGGCGCGAACGCCGGGGAGCTGTTTTTT.

This clonotype turned up a few times. The chain carries TRBV19 and TRBJ2-2; 9 bases map to TRBD1. The trim removed 5 bases at V and 3 bases at J, leaving 1 base unmatched. CDR3 size: 14 residues. Germline assignment: CDR1 LNHDA and CDR2 SQIVND (reference sequence). The CDR3, as DNA: TGTGCCAGTAGTCGACAGGGGGACACCGGGGAGCTGTTTTTT. This encodes CASSRQGDTGELFF.

At least ten counts were recorded for this clonotype. The chain carries TRBV20-1 and TRBJ1-1; D is perhaps TRBD1 (5 bases). Germline CDR1 DFQATT, CDR2 SNEGSKA (reference sequence). This CDR3 has 14 amino acids. V lost 6 bases, J lost 4 bases, and 18 bases lay in between. DNA for the CDR3: TGCAGTGCGGAAAGTACAGGCGGAGCCACTGAAGCTTTCTTT. It yields the protein CSAESTGGATEAFF.